Listed here are 29 T cell receptor beta chains from one sample, sequenced in a study of metastatic and nonmetastatic thyroid tumors. TCRdb re-called the PCR reads with MiXCR. Of tens of thousands of clones listed, about a quarter are singletons. Patients were all untreated before their thyroid surgery. Sequenced: tumor tissue. The receptor source for this set is a female donor with papillary thyroid cancer or a benign thyroid nodule (not recorded which). Some clones in this sample may be carry-over from other donors' samples.

The J gene is TRBJ2-5, the V gene TRBV6-1; 10 bases line up with TRBD2. The germline V gene has CDR1 MNHNS and CDR2 SASEGT. Trimming removed 6 bases from V and 5 bases from J; junction bases left unmatched: 6. This CDR3 comprises 14 residues. This CDR3 reads CASRVAGGGETQYF. The CDR3 DNA reads TGTGCCAGCAGGGTAGCGGGAGGTGGGGAGACCCAGTACTTC.

This chain uses TRBV6-1 with TRBJ2-5; possibly TRBD2 for D (6 bases). The CDR3 runs 15 residues. Trimming took off 8 bases at V and 5 bases at J, with 21 bases between the two ends. CDR1 and CDR2 from the germline V gene are MNHNS and SASEGT. The CDR3 nucleotides are TGTGCCAGCGGGTGCCGGGGGACCCCCCTGGAGACCCAGTACTTC. Amino acids: CASGCRGTPLETQYF.

In its sample, this clone is medium-sized. The chain uses TRBV6-1 and TRBJ2-5; possibly TRBD2 for D (7 bases). Germline CDR1 MNHNS, CDR2 SASEGT. The V and J ends lost 7 bases and 0 bases respectively, with 21 bases between them. The CDR3 consists of 17 residues. CDR3 nucleotide sequence: TGTGCCAGCACCAGATTCGGGGCGGGGGCGTACCAAGAGACCCAGTACTTC. The encoded protein is CASTRFGAGAYQETQYF.

This clone has a count of ten or more. V gene TRBV6-4 combines with J gene TRBJ2-1; 10 bases match TRBD2. This CDR3 region has 14 residues. Germline CDR1 and CDR2: MRHNA and SNTAGT. V was pared by 0 bases and J by 7 bases, with 0 bases of the junction left unmatched. DNA for the CDR3: TGTGCCAGCAGTGACTCTAGCGGGGGGAATGAGCAGTTCTTC. Translation: CASSDSSGGNEQFF.

This chain joins TRBV20-1 and TRBJ1-5, with a possible D match to TRBD1 (5 bases). The CDR3 runs to 15 residues. CDR1 is DFQATT, CDR2 SNEGSKA, per germline (reference sequence). The ends were cut back, 5 bases at V and 3 bases at J, with 17 bases in the middle. The CDR3 loop reads CSAPTVWGVNQPQHF. The CDR3 DNA reads TGCAGTGCTCCTACAGTGTGGGGGGTCAATCAGCCCCAGCATTTT.

This clone was detected ten times or more. The CDR3 sequence is CASRLGQGTDTQYF. CDR3 sequence (DNA): TGTGCCAGCAGATTGGGACAGGGCACAGATACGCAGTATTTT. The gene calls are TRBV6-1 and TRBJ2-3; the match to TRBD1 covers 8 bases. The CDR3 totals 14 residues. Germline V lookup: CDR1 MNHNS, CDR2 SASEGT. V trimming: 6 bases; J trimming: 1 base; junction bases outside the gene matches: 3.

Note on this clone: This sequence may be a read error, since a much larger clone differs from it by one base. V gene TRBV11-1 combines with J gene TRBJ2-1; D possibly corresponds to TRBD1 (6 bases). The CDR3 is made up of 13 amino acids. From germline, CDR1 is SGHAT and CDR2 FQDESV (reference sequence). Here the CDR3 DNA reads TGTGCCAGCAGCTTAGAATGGGACATAACGCAGTCCTTC. Protein sequence: CASSLEWDITQSF.

This clone was observed a handful of times. This chain links TRBV2 with TRBJ1-1, with D perhaps TRBD1 (5 bases). Germline V gene lookup returns CDR1 SNHLY and CDR2 FYNNEI. V lost 4 bases, J lost 5 bases, and 8 bases lay in between. This CDR3 is 12 amino acids long. In nucleotides, the CDR3 is TGTGCCAGCAGTGTTAAGGGGACTGAAGCTTTCTTT. It yields the protein CASSVKGTEAFF.

For this clone: One junction end disagrees with the germline gene, perhaps due to a read error. The V call is TRBV20-1, the J call TRBJ2-5; D may match TRBD1 or TRBD2 (6 bases each). Germline values: CDR1 DFQATT, CDR2 SNEGSKA (reference sequence). The CDR3 spans 15 residues. Written as DNA, the CDR3 is TGCAGTGCTATAACACCCCGGGGGCCTATGGAGACCCATTACTTC. Translating it yields CSAITPRGPMETHYF.

This clone was recorded many times. The genes are TRBV20-1 and TRBJ1-6, with TRBD1 identical over 7 bases. The trim removed 2 bases at V and 9 bases at J, leaving 10 bases unmatched. There are 15 residues in the CDR3. Germline V gene sequence: CDR1 DFQATT, CDR2 SNEGSKA (reference sequence). CDR3 region: CSARPEGRQGSPLHF. The DNA for the CDR3 is TGCAGTGCTAGACCGGAGGGGCGACAGGGTTCACCCCTCCACTTT.

This clone was found many times. The sample carries other DNA sequences with the same CDR3. This chain joins TRBV6-1 and TRBJ1-4; D gene unclear. Trimming shortened V by 7 bases and J by 3 bases, and 12 bases separated the two germline ends. The germline CDR1 and CDR2 sequences are MNHNS and SASEGT. CDR3 size: 14 residues. The CDR3 protein is CASTDAVANEKLFF. CDR3 nucleotides: TGTGCCAGCACGGACGCGGTGGCTAATGAAAAACTGTTTTTT.

The chain employs TRBV18 and TRBJ2-7; 8 bases are shared with TRBD1. The CDR3 sequence is 14 residues long. Unmatched junction bases numbered 5, after V lost 3 bases and J lost 4 bases. Germline loops: CDR1 KGHSH, CDR2 LQKENI. CDR3 in amino acids: CASSPGTGSYEQYF. Here the CDR3 DNA reads TGTGCCAGCTCACCTGGGACAGGCTCTTACGAGCAGTACTTC.

This clone is medium-sized within its sample. The chain employs TRBV5-1 and TRBJ1-6; 9 bases are shared with TRBD1. The CDR3 consists of 17 residues. After removal of 0 bases from V and 12 bases from J, the junction contained 13 bases not matched to a gene. The germline CDR1 and CDR2 sequences are SGHRS and YFSETQ. The DNA of the CDR3 is TGCGCCAGCAGCTTGGGCGGTATCGGACAGGGGCAAGGACCCCTCCACTTT. It is translated as CASSLGGIGQGQGPLHF.

This clone was seen at least ten times. The CDR3 DNA reads TGTGCCAGCAGCGTAGTGCCGGGCGACACAGATACGCAGTATTTT. The encoded protein is CASSVVPGDTDTQYF. The chain is built from TRBV9 and TRBJ2-3; no definite D call. Trimming cost V 0 bases and J 2 bases, with 10 bases left between them. Germline loops: CDR1 SGDLS, CDR2 YYNGEE. CDR3 length: 15 residues.

Ten or more counts support this clone. The chain recombines TRBV19 with TRBJ1-2; D remains ambiguous. The CDR3 spans 12 residues. Trimming removed 1 base at V and 8 bases at J, with 8 bases between. Germline V gene sequence: CDR1 LNHDA, CDR2 SQIVND (reference sequence). CDR3 in DNA: TGTGCCAGTAGTATAGGGAATGGCGGCTACACCTTC. Its translation is CASSIGNGGYTF.

The V call is TRBV30, the J call TRBJ2-4; D call uncertain. The end of the DNA is better explained by TRBJ2-1, so the J call may be wrong. Germline CDR1 GTSNPN, CDR2 SVGIG (reference sequence). The CDR3 extends over 12 amino acids. The CDR3 region is CAWSVVNSMQFF. CDR3 DNA: TGTGCCTGGAGTGTTGTGAACAGTATGCAGTTCTTC.

The chain uses TRBV28 and TRBJ2-1; 10 nucleotides line up with TRBD2. This CDR3 has 14 residues. V was clipped by 7 bases and J by 10 bases; unmatched bases: 10. From germline, CDR1 is MDHEN and CDR2 SYDVKM. CDR3 in amino acids: CASTPSGSSREQFF. CDR3 sequence (DNA): TGTGCCAGCACCCCTAGCGGGAGTAGTAGAGAGCAGTTCTTC.

This clone was found a few times. The chain uses TRBV9 and TRBJ1-4; D not certain. CDR1 and CDR2 from the germline V gene are SGDLS and YYNGEE. Trimming took 4 bases from V and 7 from J, leaving 5 bases between them. The CDR3 extends over 11 amino acids. The CDR3 bases are TGTGCCAGCAGCAATAGTGAAAAACTGTTTTTT. This encodes CASSNSEKLFF.

This clone was seen a few times. Compared with germline, one end of the junction differs, possibly owing to a read error. The genes are TRBV7-9 and TRBJ1-6; D is unclear. This CDR3 region has 12 residues. Germline CDR1 reads SEHNR; CDR2 reads FQNEAQ (reference sequence). The CDR3 here is CASSLWFSTLNF. The CDR3 nucleotides are TGTGCCAGCAGCTTATGGTTTTCAACCCTCAACTTT.

This clone was counted a few times. This may be a read error, as it is one base from a much larger clone. This rearrangement joins TRBV20-1 to TRBJ2-7; TRBD1 might be the D (6 bases). This CDR3 has 15 residues. CDR1 and CDR2 (germline): DFQATT, SNEGSKA (reference sequence). The CDR3 region is CSARPPVGGSYEHYF. The CDR3 coding sequence is TGCAGTGCTAGACCTCCCGTAGGGGGTTCCTACGAGCATTACTTC.

V is TRBV9 and J is TRBJ1-5; D is unresolved. Trimming stripped 0 bases from V and 5 bases from J, with 9 bases between. The germline gives CDR1 SGDLS, CDR2 YYNGEE. The CDR3 totals 14 residues. DNA of the CDR3: TGTGCCAGCAGCGTAGGGCGATTGTATCAGCCCCAGCATTTT. It translates to CASSVGRLYQPQHF. Supplemented by reference TRBV9 and TRBJ1-5, the full variable domain reads DSGVTQTPKHLITATGQRVTLRCSPRSGDLSVYWYQQSLDQGLQFLIQYYNGEERAKGNILERFSAQQFPDLHSELNLSSLELGDSALYFCASSVGRLYQPQHFGDGTRLSIL.

V and J are TRBV20-1 and TRBJ1-1, with unresolved D. V lost 3 bases and J 10 bases, leaving 18 bases between the germline ends. The CDR3 is 13 residues long. Germline CDR1 is DFQATT and CDR2 is SNEGSKA (reference sequence). Here the CDR3 reads CSARAEAVLLAFF. Here the CDR3 DNA reads TGCAGTGCTAGGGCCGAGGCAGTATTGCTAGCTTTCTTT.

This clone is termed medium-sized. The chain links TRBV30 to TRBJ2-7; D gene unclear. Trimming took off 5 bases at V and 3 bases at J, with 8 bases between the two ends. Germline CDR1 is GTSNPN and CDR2 is SVGIG (reference sequence). The CDR3 length is 11 residues. The CDR3 nucleotides read TGTGCCTGGGGAGACAACTACGAGCAGTACTTC. This gives the protein CAWGDNYEQYF.

This clone qualifies as medium-sized. The chain recombines TRBV5-1 with TRBJ2-7; D is ambiguous. Germline CDR1 and CDR2: SGHRS and YFSETQ. The CDR3 runs to 13 residues. V shed 3 bases and J shed 2 bases, with 9 bases lying between them. CDR3: CASSSTVTYEQYF. The CDR3 nucleotides read TGCGCCAGCAGCTCTACAGTTACCTACGAGCAGTACTTC. The full variable domain, in which reference TRBV5-1 and TRBJ2-7 provide the parts outside the CDR3, is KAGVTQTPRYLIKTRGQQVTLSCSPISGHRSVSWYQQTPGQGLQFLFEYFSETQRNKGNFPGRFSGRQFSNSRSEMNVSTLELGDSALYLCASSSTVTYEQYFGPGTRLTVT.

This clone was observed a handful of times. This could be a read error, since a much larger clone is one nucleotide away. The rearrangement joins TRBV19 to TRBJ2-5; weak D call: TRBD2 (6 bases). This CDR3 has 16 amino acids. Per germline, CDR1 LNHDA and CDR2 SQIVND (reference sequence). V shed 3 bases and J shed 4 bases, with 18 bases lying between them. The CDR3 DNA is TGTGCCAGTAGTATCGGCGGGGTGGGATGTCGAGAGACCCAGTACTTC. Its protein is CASSIGGVGCRETQYF.

This clone has a handful of counts. One end of the junction is discordant with germline, which a read error may explain. J is TRBJ2-7 and V is TRBV10-3; D gene uncertain. Germline assignment: CDR1 ENHRY and CDR2 SYGVKD. CDR3 length: 14 residues. The CDR3 region has the DNA TGTGCCATCTGTGACTCTCACAGCTCCTACGAGCAGTACTTC. The encoded protein is CAICDSHSSYEQYF.

Remarks on this clone: An end of the junction differs from the germline gene, which may be a read error. This chain uses TRBV12-3 or TRBV12-4 with TRBJ2-2, with 14 bases aligning to TRBD2. This CDR3 has 17 residues. The CDR3 region has the DNA TGTGCCAGCACCGGGACTAGCGGGAGACAACGACCCGGCGAGCTGTTTTTT. Translation: CASTGTSGRQRPGELFF.

This clone was observed at least ten times. Being one base from a much bigger clone, this may be a read error. This chain uses TRBV10-3 with TRBJ2-7; D unresolved. Germline assignment: CDR1 ENHRY and CDR2 SYGVKD. The CDR3 extends over 12 amino acids. In DNA, the CDR3 is TGTGCCGTCAGTGAAAATTTGCACGAGCAGTACTTC. Its translation is CAVSENLHEQYF.

This clone was detected ten times or more. The same CDR3 also results from other DNA sequences found in this sample. The V and J genes are TRBV6-2 or TRBV6-3 and TRBJ2-1, with 10 bases identical to TRBD2. The V gene's germline CDR1 is MNHEY and CDR2 SVGEGT. After removal of 3 bases from V and 10 bases from J, the junction contained 9 bases not matched to a gene. The CDR3 sequence is 15 residues long. CDR3 sequence (DNA): TGTGCCAGCAGTTATTCGGCTAGCGGGGGTGGGGAGCAGTTCTTC. Translated: CASSYSASGGGEQFF.